This T cell receptor beta chain was sequenced during a study of T-cell reconstitution after alpha-beta-depleted transplantation in children. Study observations and caveats: After transplant, at about two months, alpha-beta T cells were reportedly derived from several hundred expanded graft clones. Day-60 TCRbeta diversity that was high in some patients was derived from surviving recipient T cells and thymic progenitors. Newly generated T cells supplied most T-cell counts and diversity one year post-transplant.

This clonotype was detected a few times. Its target is unknown. This CDR3 region has 15 residues. V shed 4 bases and J 5 bases; nucleotides not matched to a gene: 8. Germline CDR1 is MNHEY and CDR2 is SVGEGT. Construction of the TCRbeta library involved unique molecular identifiers. TCRdb re-analysed the PCR reads in MiXCR, keeping a single row per CDR3 protein. The sample has about 300,000 distinct CDR3 sequences; around 10% are singletons. The chain couples TRBV6-2 or TRBV6-3 to TRBJ1-2, with TRBD1 matching over 9 bases. This sequence was found in a boy younger than two with acute myeloid leukemia, due to receive a stem cell transplant. Specimen: PBMCs, collected before TCRalphabeta/CD19-depleted stem cell transplant. The CDR3 protein is CASSSTGTGRYGYTF. The CDR3 DNA reads as TGTGCCAGCAGTTCCACCGGGACAGGGAGGTATGGCTACACCTTC.